The entry below describes one TCR beta chain. Per the germline V gene, CDR1 is SNHLY and CDR2 is FYNNEI. Trimming left V 7 bases short and J 3 bases short, with 13 bases between. The CDR3 has 14 amino acids. One entry per CDR3 protein results from TCRdb running MiXCR on the 5' RACE reads. Here the sample spans a few hundred thousand distinct CDR3 sequences, roughly a sixth being singletons. The data were obtained in a study of T cells after yellow fever vaccination. The rearrangement uses TRBV2 and TRBJ1-5; D remains ambiguous. This receptor was taken from a man aged 18-30 years who received the YFV17D yellow fever vaccine. Sequencing was performed on PBMCs, taken before the yellow fever booster vaccination. The chain's CDR3 is CASTKLLPNQPQHF. For the CDR3, the DNA is TGTGCCAGCACTAAACTCCTTCCCAATCAGCCCCAGCATTTT.